These 8 T cell receptor beta chains were all obtained from the same sample, sequenced in a study of identical twins. TCRdb called the 5' RACE reads again in MiXCR, with one record for every CDR3 protein. The sample comprises a few hundred thousand distinct CDR3 sequences, just under 10% of which are singletons, and approximately 3% rests with the top ten. These sequences were also reported in another study, on yellow fever vaccine responses in identical twins.

Sequences were obtained from PBMCs. These receptors originate from a woman under 30 in good health.

This clonotype was counted only a few times. The V gene is TRBV11-2, the J gene TRBJ2-1; D is perhaps TRBD1 (7 bases). The germline V gene has CDR1 SGHAT and CDR2 FQNNGV. There are 16 residues in the CDR3. Trimming took off 0 bases at V and 2 bases at J, with 11 bases between the two ends. In DNA, the CDR3 is TGTGCCAGCAGCTTAGATGGCGGGACAGCCTACAATGAGCAGTTCTTC. Translated: CASSLDGGTAYNEQFF. Together with reference TRBV11-2 and TRBJ2-1, the CDR3 gives the full variable domain: EAGVAQSPRYKIIEKRQSVAFWCNPISGHATLYWYQQILGQGPKLLIQFQNNGVVDDSQLPKDRFSAERLKGVDSTLKIQPAKLEDSAVYLCASSLDGGTAYNEQFFGPGTRLTVL.

This clonotype was seen many times. The chain links TRBV4-3 to TRBJ2-2, with 9 bases fitting TRBD2. The junction had 4 bases not matched to a gene; V was cut back by 0 bases and J by 2 bases. Germline V lookup: CDR1 LGHNA, CDR2 YSLEER. The CDR3 sequence is 17 residues long. The CDR3 here is CASSQEASGINTGELFF. The CDR3 coding sequence is TGCGCCAGCAGCCAAGAAGCTAGCGGGATCAACACCGGGGAGCTGTTTTTT.

The J gene is TRBJ1-6, the V gene TRBV30; TRBD1 might be the D (5 bases). CDR1 and CDR2 from the germline V gene are GTSNPN and SVGIG (reference sequence). This CDR3 has 12 amino acids. Deletions cut 8 bases from V and 7 bases from J, with 12 bases between. CDR3 sequence (DNA): TGTGCCCACCCGGGGCCGAATTCACCCCTCCACTTT. Protein sequence: CAHPGPNSPLHF.

This clonotype occurred many times. The chain combines TRBV4-3 with TRBJ1-6, with D unclear. Germline V lookup: CDR1 LGHNA, CDR2 YSLEER. Trimming removed 6 bases from V and 0 bases from J, with 6 bases in between. This CDR3 has 14 residues. In DNA form, the CDR3 reads TGCGCCAGCAGAAGGAGCTCCTATAATTCACCCCTCCACTTT. Amino acids: CASRRSSYNSPLHF.

The chain couples TRBV30 to TRBJ2-1, with D perhaps matching TRBD1 (6 bases). Trimming shortened V by 8 bases and J by 4 bases, and 15 bases separated the two germline ends. Looked up from germline, CDR1 is GTSNPN and CDR2 is SVGIG (reference sequence). This CDR3 spans 13 amino acids. The CDR3 sequence is CAGEQGGYNEQFF. The CDR3 DNA follows: TGTGCCGGGGAACAGGGTGGGTACAATGAGCAGTTCTTC.

This clonotype was recorded a few times. The genes are TRBV4-2 and TRBJ2-1; D might be TRBD1 or TRBD2, each matching 5 bases. CDR3 size: 15 residues. V shed 3 bases and J shed 2 bases, with 11 bases lying between them. The germline CDR1 and CDR2 sequences are LGHNA and YNFKEQ. CDR3 sequence (DNA): TGTGCCAGCAGCCACGGGGACGGTGCCTACAATGAGCAGTTCTTC. It codes for CASSHGDGAYNEQFF.

DNA of the CDR3: TGTGCCACCAGCAGAGCCATGGAGACCGAGGATACGCAGTATTTT. Translating gives CATSRAMETEDTQYF. V usage is TRBV15 and J usage is TRBJ2-3; D ambiguous. This CDR3 spans 15 amino acids. Germline-derived CDR1 and CDR2 are LNHNV and YYDKDF (reference sequence). Trimming stripped 1 base from V and 6 bases from J, with 14 bases between.

The chain joins TRBV4-3 to TRBJ2-7, with no clear D. Per germline, CDR1 LGHNA and CDR2 YSLEER. V was trimmed by 0 bases and J by 6 bases, leaving 9 bases between them. This CDR3 has 13 amino acids. As DNA, the CDR3 is TGCGCCAGCAGCCAAGATGGTCCCGGCGAGCAGTACTTC. Translating gives CASSQDGPGEQYF.